These 22 T cell receptor beta chains were sequenced from one sample in a study of T cells in Graves' hyperthyroidism and ophthalmopathy. From RNA transcripts, TCR beta CDR3 regions were amplified. When the TCR CDR3 underwent first-round RT-PCR, the HTBI primer set was used. TCRdb fed the multiplex PCR reads into MiXCR, producing one record per CDR3 protein. The top ten hold 5.3% of the sample, which has about 400,000 distinct CDR3 sequences, roughly 13% seen once. Sequencing was carried out using blood. Receptors originate from a woman under 30 with Graves' hyperthyroidism.

This clonotype occurred many times. The gene calls are TRBV5-1 and TRBJ1-6, with D possibly TRBD1 on 5 matching bases. From germline, CDR1 is SGHRS and CDR2 YFSETQ. This CDR3 comprises 17 residues. V was cut by 5 bases and J by 9 bases, with 24 bases left in between. CDR3 residues: CASRSVDSAGRGSPLHF. The CDR3 coding sequence is TGCGCCAGCAGATCCGTAGATTCGGCAGGGCGGGGTTCACCCCTCCACTTT.

This clonotype was counted ten times or more. The rearrangement uses TRBV10-3 and TRBJ1-4; D ambiguous. Germline CDR1 is ENHRY and CDR2 is SYGVKD. The CDR3 has 13 amino acids. V was pared by 3 bases and J by 9 bases, with 11 bases between. The CDR3 DNA follows: TGTGCCATCAGTGAAGGACTAAGCAAAAAACTGTTTTTT. Amino acid sequence: CAISEGLSKKLFF.

A remark on this clonotype: The CDR3 end shows no conserved phenylalanine or tryptophan, and so a read error is likely. This chain uses TRBV27 with TRBJ1-1, with 7 bases identical to TRBD1. V lost 8 bases, J lost 6 bases, and 9 bases stayed unmatched. This CDR3 has 13 amino acids. Germline CDR1 is MNHEY and CDR2 is SMNVEV (reference sequence). The CDR3 reads CASGQGGGAEAFL. In nucleotides, the CDR3 is TGTGCCAGCGGGCAGGGGGGCGGGGCTGAAGCTTTCCTT.

This clonotype was counted many times. The chain recombines TRBV6-1 with TRBJ2-7; D is undetermined. The CDR3 runs 13 residues. Trimming shortened V by 5 bases and J by 1 base, and 9 bases separated the two germline ends. Germline loops: CDR1 MNHNS, CDR2 SASEGT. DNA for the CDR3: TGTGCCAGCAGTTCCGTTTCGTCCTACGAGCAGTACTTC. This gives the protein CASSSVSSYEQYF.

This clonotype was recorded at least ten times. V gene TRBV27 combines with J gene TRBJ1-2; possible D gene TRBD1, 5 bases. Germline V gene sequence: CDR1 MNHEY, CDR2 SMNVEV (reference sequence). With 5 bases removed from V and 4 bases from J, the gap between germline ends came to 14 bases. The CDR3 is 14 amino acids. The CDR3 sequence: CASSERGVSYGYTF. The CDR3 nucleotides are TGTGCCAGCAGTGAAAGAGGGGTGAGCTATGGCTACACCTTC.

At least ten counts were recorded for this clonotype. This rearrangement joins TRBV6-1 to TRBJ2-1; TRBD2 matches at 9 bases. CDR3 size: 14 residues. The V segment lost 5 bases and the J segment 8 bases; nucleotides outside the gene matches: 7. Germline lookup yields CDR1 MNHNS and CDR2 SASEGT. CDR3 in DNA: TGTGCCAGCAGTTTAGCGGGAGCCATAGATGAGCAGTTCTTC. It codes for CASSLAGAIDEQFF.

This clonotype occurred many times. The chain employs TRBV6-1 and TRBJ1-5; D might be TRBD1 (5 bases). From germline, CDR1 is MNHNS and CDR2 SASEGT. V lost 6 bases and J 7 bases, leaving 22 bases between the germline ends. This CDR3 is built from 16 residues. The CDR3 region has the DNA TGTGCCAGCAGGGGCCTAATAGGACGGGGCACCCAGCCCCAGCATTTT. This codes for CASRGLIGRGTQPQHF.

This clonotype appeared many times. The chain couples TRBV25-1 to TRBJ2-1; D may correspond to TRBD1 or TRBD2 (6 bases each). Looked up from germline, CDR1 is MGHDK and CDR2 is SYGVNS. Trimming took 8 bases from V and 9 from J, leaving 23 bases between them. CDR3 length: 15 amino acids. The CDR3 bases are TGTGCCAGCTCCAAACCCGGGGGCTTCGGGAGTGAGCAGTTCTTC. Translating it yields CASSKPGGFGSEQFF.

At least ten counts were recorded for this clonotype. This sequence joins TRBV4-1 and TRBJ1-1; a possible D gene is TRBD1 (6 bases). With 4 bases removed from V and 5 bases from J, the gap between germline ends came to 17 bases. Germline values: CDR1 MGHRA, CDR2 YSYEKL. There are 15 residues in the CDR3. The CDR3 sequence: CASSRSGGGRTEAFF. Here the CDR3 DNA reads TGCGCCAGCAGCCGTTCAGGCGGGGGCAGGACTGAAGCTTTCTTT.

This clonotype was recorded many times. J is TRBJ1-6 and V is TRBV27; no definite D call. CDR3 length equals 14 residues. CDR1 MNHEY and CDR2 SMNVEV come from the germline V gene (reference sequence). Trimming took 2 bases from V and 8 from J, leaving 10 bases between them. CDR3 residues: CASSLGNGYSPLHF. Written as DNA, the CDR3 is TGTGCCAGCAGTTTAGGGAACGGATATTCACCCCTCCACTTT.

This clonotype showed up many times. The chain joins TRBV11-2 to TRBJ2-1, with unresolved D. Trimming pared 5 bases from V and 9 bases from J, leaving 11 bases between. The CDR3 consists of 12 residues. Germline CDR1 and CDR2: SGHAT and FQNNGV. CDR3 region: CASSPQFGEQFF. The CDR3 nucleotides are TGTGCCAGCAGCCCACAGTTCGGTGAGCAGTTCTTC.

This clonotype was observed at least ten times. V gene TRBV20-1 combines with J gene TRBJ2-3; no clear D. V lost 0 bases, J lost 6 bases, and 19 bases lay in between. The CDR3 covers 16 residues. Looked up from germline, CDR1 is DFQATT and CDR2 is SNEGSKA (reference sequence). The CDR3 nucleotides read TGCAGTGCTAGAGATCTCGTTCGGCTAGTGGGTGATACGCAGTATTTT. Protein sequence: CSARDLVRLVGDTQYF.

This clonotype came up many times. The chain joins TRBV30 to TRBJ1-2; the match to TRBD1 covers 9 bases. CDR3 size: 16 residues. The V gene's germline CDR1 is GTSNPN and CDR2 SVGIG (reference sequence). Trimming at V came to 5 bases and at J to 8 bases, leaving 18 bases not matched to a gene. CDR3 loop: CAWVSRDRVLTGGYTF. Here the CDR3 DNA reads TGTGCCTGGGTGTCCCGGGACAGGGTGCTAACGGGAGGCTACACCTTC.

The J gene is TRBJ1-4, the V gene TRBV6-2 or TRBV6-3; D gene unclear. The CDR3 has 12 residues. V gave up 6 bases and J gave up 3 bases, with 5 bases separating them. Germline CDR1 reads MNHEY; CDR2 reads SVGEGT. Here the CDR3 DNA reads TGTGCCAGCAGGCTGGCTAATGAAAAACTGTTTTTT. Translated, it gives CASRLANEKLFF.

Ten or more counts support this clonotype. The V gene is TRBV25-1, the J gene TRBJ2-7, with 8 bases identical to TRBD1. Germline loops: CDR1 MGHDK, CDR2 SYGVNS. The length of the CDR3 is 13 residues. V lost 6 bases to trimming and J lost 7 bases; unmatched junction nucleotides: 8. CDR3 residues: CASSPGGTVEQYF. In nucleotides, the CDR3 is TGTGCCAGCAGCCCAGGGGGCACGGTGGAGCAGTACTTC.

This clonotype was counted many times. V gene TRBV10-3 combines with J gene TRBJ1-5, with TRBD1 matching 9 bases. The CDR3 totals 14 residues. The V gene end was trimmed by 6 bases and the J gene end by 2 bases; junction bases not matched to a gene: 2. Per germline, CDR1 ENHRY and CDR2 SYGVKD. This chain's CDR3 is CAIRGQGGNQPQHF. The CDR3 coding sequence is TGTGCCATCAGGGGACAGGGAGGCAATCAGCCCCAGCATTTT.

With respect to this clonotype: Being one base from a much bigger clone, this may be a read error. The rearrangement links TRBV5-1 to TRBJ2-3; maybe TRBD1 (6 bases). The CDR3 is 15 residues long. Trimming stripped 5 bases from V and 4 bases from J, with 17 bases between. Germline CDR1 and CDR2: SGHRS and YFSETQ. CDR3 sequence: CASRGHPQLADTQYF. For the CDR3, the DNA is TGCGCCAGCAGGGGACACCCCCAGCTTGCAGATACGCAGTATTTT.

Ten or more counts support this clonotype. J is TRBJ1-1 and V is TRBV18; TRBD1 is a possible D gene (5 bases). Germline V gene sequence: CDR1 KGHSH, CDR2 LQKENI. The CDR3 spans 15 residues. V lost 3 bases and J 9 bases, leaving 20 bases between the germline ends. The CDR3 nucleotides are TGTGCCAGCTCACCCGAAGGGACTGCAAGGGCCCAAGCTTTCTTT. Translation gives CASSPEGTARAQAFF.

This clonotype turned up a few times. The genes are TRBV9 and TRBJ2-7; D might be TRBD1 (6 bases). The CDR3 spans 14 residues. Germline CDR1 SGDLS, CDR2 YYNGEE. V was clipped by 4 bases and J by 6 bases, with 17 bases between them. CDR3 residues: CASSPWTAPGEQYF. DNA for the CDR3: TGTGCCAGCAGCCCCTGGACAGCCCCGGGCGAGCAGTACTTC.

Comments on this clonotype: The final CDR3 position lacks the conserved phenylalanine or tryptophan, pointing to a likely read error. The V call is TRBV10-3, the J call TRBJ1-5; 7 nucleotides align to TRBD1. The CDR3 sequence is 17 residues long. V gave up 0 bases and J gave up 2 bases; unmatched junction bases: 7. The germline V gene encodes CDR1 ENHRY and CDR2 SYGVKD. The CDR3 protein is CAISESQGGGGNQPQHL. DNA for the CDR3: TGTGCCATCAGTGAGTCTCAAGGGGGCGGCGGCAATCAGCCCCAGCATCTT.

Many counts were recorded for this clonotype. This chain connects TRBV30 to TRBJ1-1; D is perhaps TRBD1 (5 bases). The CDR3 has 13 residues. The germline V gene has CDR1 GTSNPN and CDR2 SVGIG (reference sequence). Deletions cut 0 bases from V and 1 base from J, with 6 bases between. CDR3 sequence reads: CAWSVGGNTEAFF. The CDR3 coding sequence is TGTGCCTGGAGTGTTGGGGGGAACACTGAAGCTTTCTTT.

The rearrangement links TRBV12-3 or TRBV12-4 to TRBJ2-2; TRBD1 matches 8 bases. The CDR3 length is 14 residues. The ends lost 7 bases at V and 6 bases at J; junction bases unmatched: 7. CDR3 sequence reads: CASTFSGGSGELFF. The DNA of the CDR3 is TGTGCCAGCACCTTTTCAGGGGGCTCCGGGGAGCTGTTTTTT.